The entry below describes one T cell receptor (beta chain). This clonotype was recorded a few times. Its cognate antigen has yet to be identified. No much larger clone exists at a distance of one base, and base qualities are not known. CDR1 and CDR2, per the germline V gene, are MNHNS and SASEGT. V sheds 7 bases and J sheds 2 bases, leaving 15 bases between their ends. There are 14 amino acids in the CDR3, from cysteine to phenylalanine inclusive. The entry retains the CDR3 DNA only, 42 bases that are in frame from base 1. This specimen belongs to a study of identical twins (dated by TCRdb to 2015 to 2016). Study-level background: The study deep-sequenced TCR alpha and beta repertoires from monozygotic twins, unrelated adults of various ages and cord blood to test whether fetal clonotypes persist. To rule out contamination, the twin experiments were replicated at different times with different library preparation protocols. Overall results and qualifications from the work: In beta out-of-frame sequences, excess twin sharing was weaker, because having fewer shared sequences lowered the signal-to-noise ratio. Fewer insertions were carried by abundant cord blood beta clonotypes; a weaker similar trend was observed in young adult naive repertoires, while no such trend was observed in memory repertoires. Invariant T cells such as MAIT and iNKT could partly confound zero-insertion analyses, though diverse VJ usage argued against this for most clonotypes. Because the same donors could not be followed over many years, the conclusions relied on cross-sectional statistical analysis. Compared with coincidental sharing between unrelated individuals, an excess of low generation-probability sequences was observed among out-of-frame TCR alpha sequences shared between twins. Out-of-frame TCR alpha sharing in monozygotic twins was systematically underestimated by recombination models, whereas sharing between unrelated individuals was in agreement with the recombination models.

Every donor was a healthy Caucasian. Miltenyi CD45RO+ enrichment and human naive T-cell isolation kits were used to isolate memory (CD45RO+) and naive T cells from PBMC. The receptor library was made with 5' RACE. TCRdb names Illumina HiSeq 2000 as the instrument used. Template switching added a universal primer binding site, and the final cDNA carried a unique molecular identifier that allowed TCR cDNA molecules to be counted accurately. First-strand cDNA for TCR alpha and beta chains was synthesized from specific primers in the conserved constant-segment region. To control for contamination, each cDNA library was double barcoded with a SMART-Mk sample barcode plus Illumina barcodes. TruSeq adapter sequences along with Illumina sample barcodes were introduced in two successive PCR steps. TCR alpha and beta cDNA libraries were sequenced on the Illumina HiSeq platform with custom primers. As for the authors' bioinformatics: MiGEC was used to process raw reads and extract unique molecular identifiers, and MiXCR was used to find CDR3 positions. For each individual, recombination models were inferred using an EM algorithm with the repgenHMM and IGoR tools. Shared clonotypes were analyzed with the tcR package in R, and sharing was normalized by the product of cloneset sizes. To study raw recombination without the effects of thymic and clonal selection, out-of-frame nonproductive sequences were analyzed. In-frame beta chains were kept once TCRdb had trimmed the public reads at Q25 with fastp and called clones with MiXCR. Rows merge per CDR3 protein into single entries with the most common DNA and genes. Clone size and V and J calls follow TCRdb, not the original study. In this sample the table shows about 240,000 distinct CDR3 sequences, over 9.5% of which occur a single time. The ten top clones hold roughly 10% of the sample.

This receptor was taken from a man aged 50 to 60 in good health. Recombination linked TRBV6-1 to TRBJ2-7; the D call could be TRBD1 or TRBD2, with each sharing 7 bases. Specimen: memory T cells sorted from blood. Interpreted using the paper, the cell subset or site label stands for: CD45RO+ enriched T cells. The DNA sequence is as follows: TGTGCCAGCACCAGGGGGGGGAATGCCTACGAGCAGTACTTC. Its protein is CASTRGGNAYEQYF.